The 2 T cell receptor beta chains given below trace back to one sample, sequenced in a study of cytotoxic CD8 clonotypes in ibrutinib-treated CLL. TCRdb's copy holds only in-frame clones and misses some; the assay was immunoSEQ multiplex PCR. The sample yields approximately 350,000 clones, 67% seen once. The specimen was PBMCs, collected after 36 months of ibrutinib treatment. These receptors all come from a human donor with chronic lymphocytic leukemia.

This clone was counted between two and nine times. V and J are TRBV19 and TRBJ1-5; D unclear. This CDR3 has 18 residues. The germline V gene has CDR1 LNHDA and CDR2 SQIVND (reference sequence). The ends were cut back, 6 bases at V and 3 bases at J, with 24 bases in the middle. CDR3 sequence: CASSPDPRSRKFNQPQHF. DNA for the CDR3: TGTGCCAGTAGCCCGGATCCTAGAAGTCGGAAATTCAATCAGCCCCAGCATTTT.

This chain connects TRBV7-9 to TRBJ2-7; 13 bases are shared with TRBD2. The CDR3 runs 16 residues. Germline CDR1 and CDR2: SEHNR and FQNEAQ (reference sequence). V trimming: 5 bases; J trimming: 4 bases; junction bases outside the gene matches: 8. The CDR3 reads CASSPWTSGSFYEQYF. DNA for the CDR3: TGTGCCAGCAGCCCCTGGACTAGCGGGAGTTTTTACGAGCAGTACTTC. Filled out from reference TRBV7-9 and TRBJ2-7, the complete variable domain reads DTGVSQNPRHKITKRGQNVTFRCDPISEHNRLYWYRQTLGQGPEFLTYFQNEAQLEKSRLLSDRFSAERPKGSFSTLEIQRTEQGDSAMYLCASSPWTSGSFYEQYFGPGTRLTVT.